This is a list of T cell receptor beta chains from one sample in a study of response to subunit inactivated influenza vaccine. A single record per CDR3 protein comes from TCRdb applying MiXCR to the RT-PCR reads. The sample holds more than 450,000 distinct CDR3 sequences; about 11% are singletons and the top ten take around 10%. The data were also submitted as part of a second study, on T cells expressing NK-cell markers.

The sample in question was PBMCs from blood, obtained on the day of vaccination. The receptor source for this set is a man aged 50 to 59 who received an inactivated influenza vaccine. Each CDR3 is given with its conserved first and last residue. The D gene is left open where the match is weak. The listing skips clone size in some rows; elsewhere it reads once, few, many or a size class.

TRBJ2-1 | TRBD2 | TRBV6-1 | - | CASRWSWTSSYNEQFF | TGTGCCAGCAGGTGGTCTTGGACTAGCAGTTACAATGAGCAGTTCTTC
TRBJ2-1 | - | TRBV29-1 | - | CSVDPQTGTLYNEQFF | TGCAGCGTTGACCCTCAAACCGGGACTTTATACAATGAGCAGTTCTTC
TRBJ2-7 | - | TRBV20-1 | - | CSAHQGWEQYF | TGCAGTGCCCATCAGGGGTGGGAGCAGTACTTC
TRBJ2-7 | - | TRBV11-2 | - | CASSLVRGQRREQYF | TGTGCCAGCAGCTTAGTAAGGGGTCAGCGTAGGGAGCAGTACTTC
TRBJ2-5 | - | TRBV10-3 | - | CAISDQQETQYF | TGTGCCATCAGTGATCAGCAAGAGACCCAGTACTTC
TRBJ1-2 | - | TRBV4-1 | many | CASSQDRALSMAGYTF | TGCGCCAGCAGCCAAGATCGGGCGCTTTCGATGGCTGGCTACACCTTC
TRBJ2-2 | TRBD2 | TRBV11-2 | - | CASSPGLASAGELFF | TGTGCCAGCAGCCCAGGACTAGCCTCAGCCGGGGAGCTGTTTTTT
TRBJ2-1 | - | TRBV12-3/TRBV12-4 | few | CASSLGPRASYNEQFF | TGTGCCAGCAGTTTAGGTCCCAGGGCTTCCTACAATGAGCAGTTCTTC
TRBJ1-6 | - | TRBV27 | - | CASSFPGTALHF | TGTGCCAGCAGTTTCCCCGGGACCGCCCTCCACTTT
TRBJ2-7 | TRBD1 | TRBV5-1 | few | CASSLGGTDVYEQYF | TGCGCCAGCAGCTTGGGGGGGACAGACGTCTACGAGCAGTACTTC
TRBJ2-1 | TRBD1 | TRBV5-1 | - | CASSLDPRGRKNEQFF | TGCGCCAGCAGCTTGGATCCCAGGGGGCGCAAAAATGAGCAGTTCTTC
TRBJ2-3 | - | TRBV27 | - | CASSFGGARTTSNTQYF | TGTGCCAGCAGTTTTGGTGGGGCAAGGACAACCTCCAATACGCAGTATTTT
TRBJ1-5 | - | TRBV5-5 | few | CASSLGARPNQPQHF | TGTGCCAGCAGCTTGGGGGCCCGGCCGAATCAGCCCCAGCATTTT
TRBJ2-1 | TRBD2 | TRBV29-1 | - | CSVETRTSGYNEQFF | TGCAGCGTTGAAACCCGGACTAGCGGTTACAATGAGCAGTTCTTC
TRBJ2-7 | TRBD2 | TRBV5-1 | - | CASSRLAGESYEQYF | TGCGCCAGCAGCAGACTAGCGGGAGAGTCCTACGAGCAGTACTTC
TRBJ2-4 | - | TRBV5-1 | few | CASSPDGGQGNIQYF | TGCGCCAGCAGCCCTGACGGGGGCCAAGGAAACATTCAGTACTTC
TRBJ2-3 | TRBD2 | TRBV5-1 | - | CASSLLDSGSSDTQYF | TGCGCCAGCAGCTTGCTCGATAGCGGGAGCTCAGATACGCAGTATTTT
TRBJ2-1 | - | TRBV3-1 | - | CASSRHDRNEQFF | TGTGCCAGCAGCCGCCATGACAGAAATGAGCAGTTCTTC
TRBJ2-5 | TRBD1 | TRBV11-1 | - | CASSLKPDGDRAQETQYF | TGTGCCAGCAGCTTAAAGCCCGATGGGGACAGGGCCCAAGAGACCCAGTACTTC
TRBJ2-3 | - | TRBV28 | many | CASSLRGRGTDTQYF | TGCGCCAGCAGCTTGCGTGGTAGGGGCACAGATACGCAGTATTTT
TRBJ2-7 | - | TRBV6-2/TRBV6-3 | few | CASRTSSFYEQYF | TGTGCCAGTAGGACCAGCTCCTTCTACGAGCAGTACTTC
TRBJ2-7 | - | TRBV19 | - | CASSKTGYYEQYF | TGTGCCAGTAGTAAGACAGGTTACTACGAGCAGTACTTC
TRBJ2-7 | - | TRBV7-9 | many | CASSPTGAATGYEQYF | TGTGCCAGCAGCCCGACGGGGGCAGCTACGGGCTACGAGCAGTACTTC
TRBJ1-6 | TRBD1 | TRBV11-1 | - | CASSLGDRPSSYNSPLHF | TGTGCCAGCAGCTTAGGGGACAGGCCGAGCTCCTATAATTCACCCCTCCACTTT
TRBJ2-7 | - | TRBV20-1 | - | CSAQLRGGHYEQYF | TGCAGTGCTCAACTCAGGGGAGGCCACTACGAGCAGTACTTC
TRBJ2-3 | TRBD2 | TRBV5-1 | - | CASRIAGAVTDTQYF | TGCGCCAGCAGAATAGCGGGGGCCGTCACCGATACGCAGTATTTT